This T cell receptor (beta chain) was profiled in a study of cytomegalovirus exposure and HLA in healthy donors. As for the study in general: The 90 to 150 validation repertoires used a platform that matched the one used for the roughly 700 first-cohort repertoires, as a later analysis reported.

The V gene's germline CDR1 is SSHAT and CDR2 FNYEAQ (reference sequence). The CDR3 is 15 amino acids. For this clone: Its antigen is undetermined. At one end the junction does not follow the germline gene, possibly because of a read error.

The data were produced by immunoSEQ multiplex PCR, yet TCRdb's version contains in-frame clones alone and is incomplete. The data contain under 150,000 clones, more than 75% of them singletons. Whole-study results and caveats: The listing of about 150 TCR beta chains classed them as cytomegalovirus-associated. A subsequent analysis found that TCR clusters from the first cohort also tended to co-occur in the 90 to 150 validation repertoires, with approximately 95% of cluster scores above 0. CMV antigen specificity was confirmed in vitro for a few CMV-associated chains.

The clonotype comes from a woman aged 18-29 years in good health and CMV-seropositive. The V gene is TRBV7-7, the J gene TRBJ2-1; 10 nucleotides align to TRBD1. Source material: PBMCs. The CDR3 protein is CASSPGQGSYNEQFF. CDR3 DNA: TGTGCTAGCAGCCCGGGACAGGGGTCCTACAATGAGCAGTTCTTC.